These 5 T cell receptor beta chains were all obtained from the same sample, sequenced in a study of OX40 agonist ivuxolimab in advanced cancers. Sequencing used immunoSEQ multiplex PCR; TCRdb keeps in-frame clones, though not all of them. The sample has more than 90,000 clones; approximately 80% are singletons. The sample here was CD4+ or CD8+ T cells sorted from blood, taken in a trial of the OX40 agonist ivuxolimab. These receptors originate from an adult with an advanced solid tumor such as melanoma, head and neck, liver or kidney cancer.

V usage is TRBV7-3 and J usage is TRBJ2-1; D is unclear. Germline assignment: CDR1 SGHTA and CDR2 FQGTGA. Trimming removed 1 base at V and 0 bases at J, with 10 bases between. There are 16 residues in the CDR3. CDR3 in DNA: TGTGCCAGCAGCTTAAGGGTGGCGAGCTCCTACAATGAGCAGTTCTTC. Its protein product is CASSLRVASSYNEQFF.

The V call is TRBV18, the J call TRBJ2-1; 8 bases line up with TRBD1. Germline CDR1 and CDR2: KGHSH and LQKENI. With 0 bases clipped from V and 3 bases from J, the junction kept 1 base outside the gene matches. CDR3 length: 15 residues. The CDR3 DNA reads as TGTGCCAGCTCACCACCGGGGACAGGCTACAATGAGCAGTTCTTC. Translation gives CASSPPGTGYNEQFF.

This clone was observed once. This chain uses TRBV5-1 with TRBJ2-7, with D maybe TRBD2 (7 bases). This CDR3 has 15 amino acids. V was pared by 0 bases and J by 4 bases, with 14 bases between. CDR1 SGHRS and CDR2 YFSETQ come from the germline V gene. In nucleotides, the CDR3 is TGCGCCAGCAGCTTGGCGGGGGGCGCGTTTTACGAGCAGTACTTC. Translation: CASSLAGGAFYEQYF.

This chain links TRBV5-1 with TRBJ2-7, with 8 bases identical to TRBD1. CDR3 length: 15 residues. In germline, CDR1 is SGHRS, CDR2 YFSETQ. V shed 3 bases, J shed 2 bases, and the junction held 7 bases outside the gene matches. CDR3 protein: CASSWGRTGPYEQYF. In DNA form, the CDR3 reads TGCGCCAGCAGCTGGGGCCGGACAGGGCCCTACGAGCAGTACTTC. The variable domain in full, with the rest retrieved from reference TRBV5-1 and TRBJ2-7, is KAGVTQTPRYLIKTRGQQVTLSCSPISGHRSVSWYQQTPGQGLQFLFEYFSETQRNKGNFPGRFSGRQFSNSRSEMNVSTLELGDSALYLCASSWGRTGPYEQYFGPGTRLTVT.

The CDR3 DNA follows: TGTGCCAGTAGTAAGCAGTCTAGCGGGAGTCTAAACATTCAGTACTTC. This codes for CASSKQSSGSLNIQYF. The chain carries TRBV19 and TRBJ2-4; 10 positions match TRBD2. The CDR3 covers 16 residues. V gave up 4 bases and J gave up 6 bases; unmatched junction bases: 9. Germline values: CDR1 LNHDA, CDR2 SQIVND (reference sequence).